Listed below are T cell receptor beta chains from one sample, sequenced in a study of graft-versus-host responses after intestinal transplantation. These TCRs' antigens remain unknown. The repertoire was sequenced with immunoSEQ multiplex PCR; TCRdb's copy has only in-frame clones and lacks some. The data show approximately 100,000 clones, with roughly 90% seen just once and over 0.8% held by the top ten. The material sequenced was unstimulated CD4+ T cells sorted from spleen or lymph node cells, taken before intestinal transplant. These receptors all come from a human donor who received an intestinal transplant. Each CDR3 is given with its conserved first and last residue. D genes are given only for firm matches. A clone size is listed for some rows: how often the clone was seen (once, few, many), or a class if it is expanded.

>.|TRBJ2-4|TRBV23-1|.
TGCGCCAGCAGTCAATCGACCGACAGGGCCAAAAACATTCAGTACTTC
CASSQSTDRAKNIQYF
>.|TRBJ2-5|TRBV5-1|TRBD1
TGCGCCAGCAGCTTGGCCGGCAGGGGGTTGACGGAGACCCAGTACTTC
CASSLAGRGLTETQYF
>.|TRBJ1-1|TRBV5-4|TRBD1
TGTGCCAGCAGCCCCGGGACAGACAACACTGAAGCTTTCTTT
CASSPGTDNTEAFF
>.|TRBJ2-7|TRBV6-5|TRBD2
TGTGCCAGCAGCCCCGGGACTAGCGGGAGGGACGAGCAGTACTTC
CASSPGTSGRDEQYF
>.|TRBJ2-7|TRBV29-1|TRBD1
TGCAGCGTTCATCTACCAGGGGGCTACGAGCAGTACTTC
CSVHLPGGYEQYF
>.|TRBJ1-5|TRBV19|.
TGTGCCAGTAGTACAACAATGGGGAGTAATCAGCCCCAGCATTTT
CASSTTMGSNQPQHF
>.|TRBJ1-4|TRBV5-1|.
TGCGCCAGCAGCTCGCGGGGTGCAACTAATGAAAAACTGTTTTTT
CASSSRGATNEKLFF
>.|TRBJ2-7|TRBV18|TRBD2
TGTGCCAGCTCACCCCCCGGGACTAGTTACGAGCAGTACTTC
CASSPPGTSYEQYF
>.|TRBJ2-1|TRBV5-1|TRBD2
TGCGCCAGCAGCTTTAGCGGGGCCTACAATGAGCAGTTCTTC
CASSFSGAYNEQFF
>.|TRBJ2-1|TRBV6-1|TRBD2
TGTGCCAGCAGTGCAAGCGGGAGCTACAAGAATGAGCAGTTCTTC
CASSASGSYKNEQFF
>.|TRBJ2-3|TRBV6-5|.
TGTGCCAGCAGTGTAGCCAGGGATACGCAGTATTTT
CASSVARDTQYF
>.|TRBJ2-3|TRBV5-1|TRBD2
TGCGCCAGCAGCTTGGCCGTAGCGGGGTTATCAGATACGCAGTATTTT
CASSLAVAGLSDTQYF
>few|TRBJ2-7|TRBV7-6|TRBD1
TGTGCCAGCAGCCAACGACAGGGGGACTACGAGCAGTACTTC
CASSQRQGDYEQYF
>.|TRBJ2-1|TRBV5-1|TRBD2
TGCGCCAGCAGCTACGATAATAGCGGGGTGGCGAATGAGCAGTTCTTC
CASSYDNSGVANEQFF
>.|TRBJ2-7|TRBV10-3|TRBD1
TGTGCCATCAGCCTGGACAGGGATGATCCATACGAGCAGTACTTC
CAISLDRDDPYEQYF
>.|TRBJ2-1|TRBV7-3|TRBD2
TGTGCCAGCAGCCCTCAGGGGCGCGGGAGGGGGCTTGAGCAGTTCTTC
CASSPQGRGRGLEQFF
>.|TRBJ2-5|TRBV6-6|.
TGTGCCAGCAGACGGGGGGCCGGGGAGACCCAGTACTTC
CASRRGAGETQYF
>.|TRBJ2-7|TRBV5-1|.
TGCGCCAGCAGCTCTCCTTACACCTACGAGCAGTACTTC
CASSSPYTYEQYF
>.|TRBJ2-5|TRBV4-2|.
TGTGCCAGCAGCCAAGATTTGACGGCGCAGGGCGGGACCCAGTACTTC
CASSQDLTAQGGTQYF
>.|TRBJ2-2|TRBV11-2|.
TGTGCCACCCAGCTCCATGACAGAAACACCGGGGAGCTGTTTTTT
CATQLHDRNTGELFF
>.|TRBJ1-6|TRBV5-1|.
TGCGCCAGCAGCTTGGGGATAAATAATTCACCCCTCCACTTT
CASSLGINNSPLHF
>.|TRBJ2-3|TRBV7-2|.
TGTGCCAGCAGCTTAGTAGCAGCGTCTAGCACAGATACGCAGTATTTT
CASSLVAASSTDTQYF
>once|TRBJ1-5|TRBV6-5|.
TGTGCCAGCAGTTCCAGACCGGGTCCCTCGAATCAGCCCCAGCATTTT
CASSSRPGPSNQPQHF
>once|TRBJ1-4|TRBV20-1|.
TGCAGTGCTAGGGTTGAGGAAAAACTGTTTTTT
CSARVEEKLFF
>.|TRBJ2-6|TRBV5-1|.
TGCGCCAGCAGCTGGGGAACAGGGTCTGGGGCCAACGTCCTGACTTTC
CASSWGTGSGANVLTF
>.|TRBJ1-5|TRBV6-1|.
TGTGCCAGCAGTGTGAGGGGGGGTCAGCCCCAGCATTTT
CASSVRGGQPQHF
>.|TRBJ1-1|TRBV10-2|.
TGCGCCAGCAGGGGCCGGGACGGAAACACTGAAGCTTTCTTT
CASRGRDGNTEAFF
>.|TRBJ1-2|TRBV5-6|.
TGTGCCAGCAGCGAAGTTCCAGGCGGCTACACCTTC
CASSEVPGGYTF
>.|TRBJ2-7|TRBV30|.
TGTGCCAGTAGTCCAGGGCAGGTCCCCTACGAGCAGTACTTC
CASSPGQVPYEQYF
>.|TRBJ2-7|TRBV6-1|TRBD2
TGTGCCAGCAGCCAGGGACTAGCGGTCTACGAGCAGTACTTC
CASSQGLAVYEQYF
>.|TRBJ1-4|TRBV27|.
TGTGCCAGCAGCTCCCGGCAGGTGGAAAAACTGTTTTTT
CASSSRQVEKLFF
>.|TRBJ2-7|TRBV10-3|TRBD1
TGTGCCATCAGTGAGGAACAGGGGCGGGCCGAGCAGTACTTC
CAISEEQGRAEQYF
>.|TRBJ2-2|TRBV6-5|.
TGTGCCAGCGCGCGAAAGGGGAACGCCGGGGAGCTGTTTTTT
CASARKGNAGELFF
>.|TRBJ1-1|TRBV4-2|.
TGTGCCAGCAGCCAGTACAGGAGTGACACTGAAGCTTTCTTT
CASSQYRSDTEAFF
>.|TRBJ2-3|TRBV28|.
.
CASILAGGLRDTQYF
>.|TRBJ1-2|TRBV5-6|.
TGTGCCAGCAGCTTGTCATGGGAGGGTCGGACCTTC
CASSLSWEGRTF
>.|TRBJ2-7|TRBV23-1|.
TGCGCCAGCAGTCCTCGACCGGGACTTGTGGACGAGCAGTACTTC
CASSPRPGLVDEQYF
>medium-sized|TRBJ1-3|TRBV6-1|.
TGTGCCAGCACAGGGTCTGTAAACACCATATATTTT
CASTGSVNTIYF
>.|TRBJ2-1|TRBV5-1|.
TGCGCCAGCAGCTTGTTTCCGACGGAGGATGAGCAGTTCTTC
CASSLFPTEDEQFF
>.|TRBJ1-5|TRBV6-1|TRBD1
TGTGCCAGCAGGGGGACAGAATATAGCAATCAGCCCCAGCATTTT
CASRGTEYSNQPQHF
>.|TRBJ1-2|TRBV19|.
TGTGCCAGTAGTCTACCCGGGACATTCCGCGGGGATGGCTACACCTTC
CASSLPGTFRGDGYTF
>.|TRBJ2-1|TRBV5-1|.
TGCGCCAGCAGCTTGGGCCGACAGACACCCAGCTCCTACAATGAGCAGTTCTTC
CASSLGRQTPSSYNEQFF
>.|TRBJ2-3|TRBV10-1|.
TGCGCCAGCAGTGAGATGGGAACAGATACGCAGTATTTT
CASSEMGTDTQYF
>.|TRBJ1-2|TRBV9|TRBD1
TGTGCCAGCAGCACCGAAGGACAGGGGCTCTATGGCTACACCTTC
CASSTEGQGLYGYTF
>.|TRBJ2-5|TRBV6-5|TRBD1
TGTGCCAGCAGTTACTACCCAGACAGGGGCCAGTACTTC
CASSYYPDRGQYF
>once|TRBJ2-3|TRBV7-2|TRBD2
TGTGCCAGCAGCTTAGTTGTCGGGGGGGCCTCAGATACGCAGTATTTT
CASSLVVGGASDTQYF
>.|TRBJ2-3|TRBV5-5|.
TGTGCCAGCACCGGCGCCGATACGCAGTATTTT
CASTGADTQYF
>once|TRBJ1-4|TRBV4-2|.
TGTGCCAGCAGCCAAGATCGAATGATGGGGTCGGGTGAAAAACTGTTTTTT
CASSQDRMMGSGEKLFF
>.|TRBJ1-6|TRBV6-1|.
TGTGCCAGCGCGAAAGACTGGAAATCACCCCTCCACTTT
CASAKDWKSPLHF
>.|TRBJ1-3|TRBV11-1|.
TGTGCCAGCAGCCGGACCGAGCTTGGAAACACCATATATTTT
CASSRTELGNTIYF